This TCR beta chain was sequenced during a study of cytomegalovirus exposure and HLA in healthy donors. This CDR3 has 16 amino acids. Trimming pared 8 bases from V and 5 bases from J, leaving 22 bases between. CDR1 and CDR2 from the germline V gene are MDHEN and SYDVKM. 13 Jbeta primers and 60 Vbeta primers were used for the PCR. The method was immunoSEQ multiplex PCR; TCRdb's version includes in-frame clones alone and lacks a portion of them. The sample includes over 150,000 clones, approximately 79% of them seen just once. Whole-study findings and limits: HLA-A and HLA-B allele assignments for most subjects were reportedly predicted accurately using TCR beta sequences. Confirmation was obtained in vitro that a few CMV-associated chains are specific for CMV antigens. There were several of the most significant clusters that appeared linked to common viral pathogens in a later analysis.

Of note for this clone: The antigen is not known.

This sequence joins TRBV28 and TRBJ2-1; D perhaps matches TRBD2 (6 bases). The source material was PBMCs. The clonotype originates from a man aged 55 to 70 in good health and CMV-seronegative. The CDR3 sequence: CASDGKGTGVNNEQFF. The CDR3 region has the DNA TGTGCCAGCGATGGGAAGGGGACGGGGGTAAACAATGAGCAGTTCTTC. The variable domain in full, completed from reference TRBV28 and TRBJ2-1, reads DVKVTQSSRYLVKRTGEKVFLECVQDMDHENMFWYRQDPGLGLRLIYFSYDVKMKEKGDIPEGYSVSREKKERFSLILESASTNQTSMYLCASDGKGTGVNNEQFFGPGTRLTVL.